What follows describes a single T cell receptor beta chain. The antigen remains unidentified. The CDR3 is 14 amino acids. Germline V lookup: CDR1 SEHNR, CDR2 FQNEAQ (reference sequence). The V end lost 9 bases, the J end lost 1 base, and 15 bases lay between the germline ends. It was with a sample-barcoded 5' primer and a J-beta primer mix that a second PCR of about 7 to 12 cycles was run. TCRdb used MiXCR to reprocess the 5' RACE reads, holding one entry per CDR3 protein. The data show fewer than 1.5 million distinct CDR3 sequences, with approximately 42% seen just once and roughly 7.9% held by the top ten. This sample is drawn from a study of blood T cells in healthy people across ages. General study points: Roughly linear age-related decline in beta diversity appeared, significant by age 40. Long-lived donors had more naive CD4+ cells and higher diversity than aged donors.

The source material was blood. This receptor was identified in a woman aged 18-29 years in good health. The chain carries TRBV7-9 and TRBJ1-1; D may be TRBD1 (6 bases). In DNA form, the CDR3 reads TGTGCCAGTTTACCCACAGGGTCGAACACTGAAGCTTTCTTT. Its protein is CASLPTGSNTEAFF.